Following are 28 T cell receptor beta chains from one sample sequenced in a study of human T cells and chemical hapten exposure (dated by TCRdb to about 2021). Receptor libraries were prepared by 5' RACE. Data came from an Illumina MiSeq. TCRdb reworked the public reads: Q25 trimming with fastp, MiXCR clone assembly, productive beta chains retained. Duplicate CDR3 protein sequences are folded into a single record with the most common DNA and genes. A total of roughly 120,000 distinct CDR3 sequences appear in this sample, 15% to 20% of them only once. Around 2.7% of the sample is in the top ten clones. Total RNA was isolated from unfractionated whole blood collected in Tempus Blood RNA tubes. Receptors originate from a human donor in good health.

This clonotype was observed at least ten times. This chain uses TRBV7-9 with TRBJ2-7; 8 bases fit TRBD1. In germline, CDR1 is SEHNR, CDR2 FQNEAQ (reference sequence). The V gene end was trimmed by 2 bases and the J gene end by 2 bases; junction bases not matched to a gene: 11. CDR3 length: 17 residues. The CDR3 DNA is TGTGCCAGCAGCTTAAGGACAGGGTTTCTATCGACCTACGAGCAGTACTTC. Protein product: CASSLRTGFLSTYEQYF.

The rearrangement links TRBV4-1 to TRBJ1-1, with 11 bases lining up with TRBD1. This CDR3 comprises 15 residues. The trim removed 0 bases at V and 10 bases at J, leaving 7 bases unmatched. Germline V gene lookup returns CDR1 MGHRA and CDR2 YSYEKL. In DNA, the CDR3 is TGCGCCAGCAGCCAAGATTCAGTGGGACAGGGGGTAGCTTTCTTT. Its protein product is CASSQDSVGQGVAFF.

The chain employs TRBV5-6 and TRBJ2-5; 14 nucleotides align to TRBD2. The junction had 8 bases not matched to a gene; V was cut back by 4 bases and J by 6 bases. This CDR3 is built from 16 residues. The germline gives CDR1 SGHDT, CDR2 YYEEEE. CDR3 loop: CASSQGLAGVMKTQYF. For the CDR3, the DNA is TGTGCCAGCAGCCAGGGACTAGCGGGAGTGATGAAGACCCAGTACTTC.

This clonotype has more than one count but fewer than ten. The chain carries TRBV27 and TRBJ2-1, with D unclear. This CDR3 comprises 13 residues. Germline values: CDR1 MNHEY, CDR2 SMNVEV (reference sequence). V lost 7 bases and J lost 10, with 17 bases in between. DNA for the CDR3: TGTGCCAGCACCCTAACCCCGGGCCTCGAGCAGTTCTTC. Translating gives CASTLTPGLEQFF.

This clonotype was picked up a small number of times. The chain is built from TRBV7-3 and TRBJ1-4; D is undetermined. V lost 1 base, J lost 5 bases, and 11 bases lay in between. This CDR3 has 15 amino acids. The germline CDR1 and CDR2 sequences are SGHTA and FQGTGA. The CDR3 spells CASSLRVAKNEKLFF. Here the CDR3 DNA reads TGTGCCAGCAGCTTAAGGGTGGCTAAGAATGAAAAACTGTTTTTT.

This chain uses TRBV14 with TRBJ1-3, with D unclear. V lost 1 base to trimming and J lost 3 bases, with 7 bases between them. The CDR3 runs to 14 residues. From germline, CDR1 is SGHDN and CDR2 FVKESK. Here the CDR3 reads CASSQGVLGNTIYF. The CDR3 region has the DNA TGTGCCAGCAGCCAAGGGGTGCTTGGAAACACCATATATTTT.

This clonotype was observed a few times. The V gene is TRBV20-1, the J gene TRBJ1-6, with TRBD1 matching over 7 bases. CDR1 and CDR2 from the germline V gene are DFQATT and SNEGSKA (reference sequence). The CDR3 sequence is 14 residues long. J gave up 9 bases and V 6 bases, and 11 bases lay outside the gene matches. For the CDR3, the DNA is TGCAGTGCACCTCCGGGACAGCGAGTTTCACCCCTCCACTTT. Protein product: CSAPPGQRVSPLHF.

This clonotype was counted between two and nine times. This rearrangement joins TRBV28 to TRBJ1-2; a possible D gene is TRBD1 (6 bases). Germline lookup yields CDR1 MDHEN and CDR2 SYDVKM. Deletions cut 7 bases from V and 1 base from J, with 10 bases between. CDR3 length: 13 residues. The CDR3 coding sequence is TGTGCCAGCACAGGGGCTGGTAACTATGGCTACACCTTC. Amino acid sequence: CASTGAGNYGYTF.

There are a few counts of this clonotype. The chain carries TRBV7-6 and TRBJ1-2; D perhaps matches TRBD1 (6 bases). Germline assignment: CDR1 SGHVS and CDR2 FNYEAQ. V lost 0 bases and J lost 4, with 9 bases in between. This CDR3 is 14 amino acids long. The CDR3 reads CASSLAGGAYGYTF. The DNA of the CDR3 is TGTGCCAGCAGCTTAGCAGGGGGTGCCTATGGCTACACCTTC.

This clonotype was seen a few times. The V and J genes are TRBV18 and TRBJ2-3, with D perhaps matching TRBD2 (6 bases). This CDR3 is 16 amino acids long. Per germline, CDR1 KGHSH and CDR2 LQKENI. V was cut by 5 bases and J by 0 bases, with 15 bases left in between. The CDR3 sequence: CASSYDGGLSTDTQYF. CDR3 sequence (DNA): TGTGCCAGCTCATACGACGGAGGGCTTAGCACAGATACGCAGTATTTT.

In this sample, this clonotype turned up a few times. This CDR3 is CASSFFPGELEYF. The DNA for the CDR3 is TGTGCCAGCAGTTTTTTCCCAGGGGAATTAGAGTACTTC. This sequence joins TRBV27 and TRBJ2-7, with a weak D call TRBD1 (6 bases). The CDR3 has 13 residues. V gave up 3 bases and J gave up 11 bases, with 17 bases separating them. Per germline, CDR1 MNHEY and CDR2 SMNVEV (reference sequence).

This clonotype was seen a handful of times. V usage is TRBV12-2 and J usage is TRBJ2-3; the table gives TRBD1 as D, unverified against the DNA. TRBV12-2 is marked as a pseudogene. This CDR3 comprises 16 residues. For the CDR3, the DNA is TGTGCAAGTCGCTTAGCACGGAACAGTCAGTCAGATACGCAGTATTTT. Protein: CASRLARNSQSDTQYF.

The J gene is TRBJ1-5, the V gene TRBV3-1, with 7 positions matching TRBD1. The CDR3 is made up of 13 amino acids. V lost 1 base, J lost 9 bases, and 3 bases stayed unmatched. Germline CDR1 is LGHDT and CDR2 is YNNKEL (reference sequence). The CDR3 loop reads CASSQGKGAPQHF. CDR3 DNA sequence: TGTGCCAGCAGCCAAGGAAAGGGGGCGCCCCAGCATTTT.

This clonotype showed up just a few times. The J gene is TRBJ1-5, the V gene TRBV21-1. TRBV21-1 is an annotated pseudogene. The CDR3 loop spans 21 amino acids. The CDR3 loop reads CASTILHSQGLEVNRNQPQHF. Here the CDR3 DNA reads TGTGCCAGCACCATCCTTCACTCCCAGGGGCTAGAGGTGAATCGCAATCAGCCCCAGCATTTT.

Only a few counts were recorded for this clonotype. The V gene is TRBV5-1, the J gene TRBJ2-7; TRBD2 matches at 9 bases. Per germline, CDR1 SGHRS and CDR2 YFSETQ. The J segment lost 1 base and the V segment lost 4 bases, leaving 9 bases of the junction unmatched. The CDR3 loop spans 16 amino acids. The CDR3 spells CASSPTTSGSSYEQYF. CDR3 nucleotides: TGCGCCAGCAGCCCCACCACTAGCGGGTCATCCTACGAGCAGTACTTC.

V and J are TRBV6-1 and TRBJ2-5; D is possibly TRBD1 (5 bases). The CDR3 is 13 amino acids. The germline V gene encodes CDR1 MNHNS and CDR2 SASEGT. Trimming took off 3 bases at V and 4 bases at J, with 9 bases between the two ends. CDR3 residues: CASSEGRAETQYF. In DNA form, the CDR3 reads TGTGCCAGCAGTGAGGGCAGGGCAGAGACCCAGTACTTC.

CDR3 coding DNA: TGTGCCAGCAGCCCGGGACATGTAGGAGAGCAGTACTTC. This encodes CASSPGHVGEQYF. The chain has TRBV9 and TRBJ2-7; weak D call: TRBD1 (6 bases). The germline gives CDR1 SGDLS, CDR2 YYNGEE. Trimming removed 4 bases at V and 7 bases at J, with 15 bases between. The CDR3 length is 13 residues.

Here the CDR3 reads CASSQVTRNEKLFF. In DNA, the CDR3 is TGCGCCAGCAGCCAAGTCACCAGAAACGAAAAACTGTTTTTT. The chain has TRBV4-1 and TRBJ1-4; D unclear. V lost 1 base and J lost 8, with 11 bases in between. In germline, CDR1 is MGHRA, CDR2 YSYEKL. This CDR3 is 14 amino acids long.

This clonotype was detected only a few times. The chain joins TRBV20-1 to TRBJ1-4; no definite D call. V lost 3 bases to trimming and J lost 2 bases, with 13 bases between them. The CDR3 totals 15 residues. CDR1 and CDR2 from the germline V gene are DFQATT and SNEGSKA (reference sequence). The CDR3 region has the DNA TGCAGTGCTAGCACGGACCAGAGGACTAATGAAAAACTGTTTTTT. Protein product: CSASTDQRTNEKLFF.

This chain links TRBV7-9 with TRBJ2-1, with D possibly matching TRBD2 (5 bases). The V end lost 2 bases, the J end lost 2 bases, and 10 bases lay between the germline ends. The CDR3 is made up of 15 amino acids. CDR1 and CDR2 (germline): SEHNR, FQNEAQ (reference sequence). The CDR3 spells CASSLKGSPYNEQFF. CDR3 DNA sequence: TGTGCCAGCAGCTTAAAAGGGAGCCCCTACAATGAGCAGTTCTTC. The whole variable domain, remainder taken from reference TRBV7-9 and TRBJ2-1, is DTGVSQNPRHKITKRGQNVTFRCDPISEHNRLYWYRQTLGQGPEFLTYFQNEAQLEKSRLLSDRFSAERPKGSFSTLEIQRTEQGDSAMYLCASSLKGSPYNEQFFGPGTRLTVL.

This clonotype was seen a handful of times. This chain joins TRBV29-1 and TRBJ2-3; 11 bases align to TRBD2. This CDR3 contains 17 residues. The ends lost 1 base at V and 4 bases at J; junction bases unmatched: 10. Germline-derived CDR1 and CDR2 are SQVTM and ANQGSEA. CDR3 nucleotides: TGCAGCGTTGAAGGGGGTGGTACTAGCGGGAGCCCAGATACGCAGTATTTT. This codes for CSVEGGGTSGSPDTQYF.

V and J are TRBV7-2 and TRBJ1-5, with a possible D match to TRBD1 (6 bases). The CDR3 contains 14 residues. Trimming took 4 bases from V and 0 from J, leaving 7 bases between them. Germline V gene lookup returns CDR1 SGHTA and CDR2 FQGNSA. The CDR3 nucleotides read TGTGCCAGCAGCTGGACAGATAGCAATCAGCCCCAGCATTTT. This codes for CASSWTDSNQPQHF. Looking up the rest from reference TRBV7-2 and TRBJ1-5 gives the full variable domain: GAGVSQSPSNKVTEKGKDVELRCDPISGHTALYWYRQSLGQGLEFLIYFQGNSAPDKSGLPSDRFSAERTGGSVSTLTIQRTQQEDSAVYLCASSWTDSNQPQHFGDGTRLSIL.

CDR3 nucleotide sequence: TGCAGCGTTGCGGGGCTCTTGATGAACACTGAAGCTTTCTTT. Translated, it gives CSVAGLLMNTEAFF. The rearrangement links TRBV29-1 to TRBJ1-1; the D gene is possibly TRBD1 (5 bases). V lost 4 bases to trimming and J lost 0 bases, with 12 bases between them. Germline CDR1 and CDR2: SQVTM and ANQGSEA. The CDR3 totals 14 residues. Supplemented by reference TRBV29-1 and TRBJ1-1, the full variable domain reads SAVISQKPSRDICQRGTSLTIQCQVDSQVTMMFWYRQQPGQSLTLIATANQGSEATYESGFVIDKFPISRPNLTFSTLTVSNMSPEDSSIYLCSVAGLLMNTEAFFGQGTRLTVV.

This CDR3 reads CASGQGPSSGANVLTF. The CDR3 region has the DNA TGTGCCAGCGGACAGGGACCCTCCTCTGGGGCCAACGTCCTGACTTTC. The chain uses TRBV7-9 and TRBJ2-6; 8 nucleotides match TRBD1. Trimming at V came to 8 bases and at J to 0 bases, leaving 6 bases not matched to a gene. Per germline, CDR1 SEHNR and CDR2 FQNEAQ (reference sequence). The length of the CDR3 is 16 residues.

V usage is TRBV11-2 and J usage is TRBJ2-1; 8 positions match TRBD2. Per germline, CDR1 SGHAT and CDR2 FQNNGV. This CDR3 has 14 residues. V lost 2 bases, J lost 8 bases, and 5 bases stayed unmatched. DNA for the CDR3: TGTGCCAGCAGCTTAACAGCGGGAGTGTATGAGCAGTTCTTC. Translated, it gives CASSLTAGVYEQFF.

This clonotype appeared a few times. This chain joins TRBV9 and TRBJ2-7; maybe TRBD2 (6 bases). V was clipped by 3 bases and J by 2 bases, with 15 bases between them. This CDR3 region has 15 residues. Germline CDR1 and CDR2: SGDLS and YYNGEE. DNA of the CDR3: TGTGCCAGCAGCGGTCGGGAGATCTCCCCCTACGAGCAGTACTTC. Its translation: CASSGREISPYEQYF.

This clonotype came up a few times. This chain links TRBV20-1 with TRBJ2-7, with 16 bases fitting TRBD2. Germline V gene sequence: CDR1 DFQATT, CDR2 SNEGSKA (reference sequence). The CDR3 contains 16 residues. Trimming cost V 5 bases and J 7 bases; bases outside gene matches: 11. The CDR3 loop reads CSASPGLAGGPGEQYF. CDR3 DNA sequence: TGCAGTGCTTCACCGGGACTAGCGGGAGGGCCGGGGGAGCAGTACTTC.

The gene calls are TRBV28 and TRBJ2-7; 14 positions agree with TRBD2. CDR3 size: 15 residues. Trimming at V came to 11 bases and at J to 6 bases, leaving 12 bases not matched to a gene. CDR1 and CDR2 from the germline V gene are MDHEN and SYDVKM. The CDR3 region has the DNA TGTGCCGGAGGGACTAGCGGGAGTAGGGCCCGCGAGCAGTACTTC. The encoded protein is CAGGTSGSRAREQYF.